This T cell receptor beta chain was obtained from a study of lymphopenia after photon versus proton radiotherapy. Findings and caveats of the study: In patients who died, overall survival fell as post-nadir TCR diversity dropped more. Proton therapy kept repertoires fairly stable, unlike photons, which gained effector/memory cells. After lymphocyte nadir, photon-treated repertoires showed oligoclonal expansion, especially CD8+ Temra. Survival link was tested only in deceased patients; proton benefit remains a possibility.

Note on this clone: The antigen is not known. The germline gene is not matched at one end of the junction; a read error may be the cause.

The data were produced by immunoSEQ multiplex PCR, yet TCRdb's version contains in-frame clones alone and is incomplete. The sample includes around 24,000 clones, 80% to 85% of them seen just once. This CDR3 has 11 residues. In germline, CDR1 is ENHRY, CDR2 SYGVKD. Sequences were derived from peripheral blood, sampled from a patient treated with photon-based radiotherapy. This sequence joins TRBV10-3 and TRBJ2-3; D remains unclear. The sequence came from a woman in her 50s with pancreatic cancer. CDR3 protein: CAISDSLGKDF. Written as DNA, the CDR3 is TGTGCCATCAGTGACTCTCTGGGGAAGGATTTT.